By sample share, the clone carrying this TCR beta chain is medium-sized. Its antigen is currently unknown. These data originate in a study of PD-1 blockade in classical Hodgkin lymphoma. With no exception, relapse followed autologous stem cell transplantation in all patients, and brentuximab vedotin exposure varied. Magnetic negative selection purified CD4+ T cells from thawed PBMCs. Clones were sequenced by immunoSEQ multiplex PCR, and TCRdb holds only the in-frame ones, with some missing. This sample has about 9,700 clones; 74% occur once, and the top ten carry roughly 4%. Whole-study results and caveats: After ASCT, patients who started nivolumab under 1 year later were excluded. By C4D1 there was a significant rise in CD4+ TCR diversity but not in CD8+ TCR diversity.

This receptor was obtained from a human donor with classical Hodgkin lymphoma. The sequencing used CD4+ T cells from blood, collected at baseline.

CDR3 loop: CATSSSGGGYGYTF. CDR3 DNA sequence: TGTGCCACCAGCAGTTCAGGGGGTGGCTATGGCTACACCTTC. The rearrangement joins TRBV15 to TRBJ1-2; TRBD1 matches at 7 bases. From germline, CDR1 is LNHNV and CDR2 YYDKDF (reference sequence). The CDR3 loop spans 14 amino acids. Unmatched junction bases numbered 5, after V lost 3 bases and J lost 4 bases. The variable domain in full, with the rest retrieved from reference TRBV15 and TRBJ1-2, is DAMVIQNPRYQVTQFGKPVTLSCSQTLNHNVMYWYQQKSSQAPKLLFHYYDKDFNNEADTPDNFQSRRPNTSFCFLDIRSPGLGDTAMYLCATSSSGGGYGYTFGSGTRLTVV.